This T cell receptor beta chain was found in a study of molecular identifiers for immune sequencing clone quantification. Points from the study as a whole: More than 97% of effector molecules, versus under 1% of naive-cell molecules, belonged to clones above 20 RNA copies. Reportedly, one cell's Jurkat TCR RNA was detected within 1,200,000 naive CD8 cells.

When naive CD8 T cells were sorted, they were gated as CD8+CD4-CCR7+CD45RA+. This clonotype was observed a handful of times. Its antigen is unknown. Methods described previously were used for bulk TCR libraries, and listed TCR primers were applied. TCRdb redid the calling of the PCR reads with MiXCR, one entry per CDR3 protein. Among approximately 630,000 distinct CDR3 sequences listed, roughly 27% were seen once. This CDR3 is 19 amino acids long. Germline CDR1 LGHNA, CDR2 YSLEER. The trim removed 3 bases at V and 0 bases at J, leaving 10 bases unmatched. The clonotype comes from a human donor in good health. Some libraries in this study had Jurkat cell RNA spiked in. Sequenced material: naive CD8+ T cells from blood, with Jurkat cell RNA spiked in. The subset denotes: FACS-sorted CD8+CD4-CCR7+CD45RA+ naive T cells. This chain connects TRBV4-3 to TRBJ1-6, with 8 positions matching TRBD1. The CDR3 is CASSHPTGEVGSYNSPLHF. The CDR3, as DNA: TGCGCCAGCAGCCATCCGACAGGGGAGGTGGGCTCCTATAATTCACCCCTCCACTTT.